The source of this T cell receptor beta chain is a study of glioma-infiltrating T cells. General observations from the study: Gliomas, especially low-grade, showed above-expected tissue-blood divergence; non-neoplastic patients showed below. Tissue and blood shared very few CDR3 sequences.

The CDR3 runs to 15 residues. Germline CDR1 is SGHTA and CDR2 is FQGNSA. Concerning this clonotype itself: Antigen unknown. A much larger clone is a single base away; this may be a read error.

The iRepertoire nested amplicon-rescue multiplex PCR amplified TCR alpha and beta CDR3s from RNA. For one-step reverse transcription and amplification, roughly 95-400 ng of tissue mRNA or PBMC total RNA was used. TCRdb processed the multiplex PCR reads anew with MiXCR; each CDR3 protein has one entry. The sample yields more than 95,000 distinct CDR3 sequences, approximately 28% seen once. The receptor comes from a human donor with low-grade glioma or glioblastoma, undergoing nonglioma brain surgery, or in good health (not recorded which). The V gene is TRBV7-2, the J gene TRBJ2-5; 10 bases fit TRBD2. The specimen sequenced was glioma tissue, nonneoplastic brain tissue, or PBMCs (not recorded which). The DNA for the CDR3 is TGTGCCAGCAGCCCTCGGCTAGCGGGGGCAGAGACCAAGTACTTC. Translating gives CASSPRLAGAETKYF. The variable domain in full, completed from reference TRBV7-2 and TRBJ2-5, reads GAGVSQSPSNKVTEKGKDVELRCDPISGHTALYWYRQSLGQGLEFLIYFQGNSAPDKSGLPSDRFSAERTGGSVSTLTIQRTQQEDSAVYLCASSPRLAGAETKYFGPGTRLLVL.